The present TCR beta chain was sequenced within a study of yellow fever vaccine responses in identical twins listed by TCRdb under 2018. Study-level background: In identical twins, the study followed T cell clones that responded to the vaccine with precision.

About this clonotype: The antigen this receptor binds is unknown. Per-base qualities were not stored, and no clone one base away is much larger.

V loses 4 bases of germline sequence and J loses 1 base, and the interval between the two ends is 9 bases. The cysteine opens and the phenylalanine closes a CDR3 of 13 amino acids. Kept here is only the CDR3 DNA, which spans 39 bases and is read in frame from base 1. As encoded in the germline V gene, CDR1 is SQVTM while CDR2 is ANQGSEA. The library was generated by RT-PCR. Instrument used: Illumina HiSeq 2500. TCRdb ran its own pipeline on the public reads, namely fastp trimming at Q25 and MiXCR clone calling, and kept in-frame beta chains. For every CDR3 protein sequence, its rows merge into one entry that carries the most common genes and DNA. This sample comprises approximately 15,000 distinct CDR3 sequences, around 84% of them detected only once. 0.6% to 0.8% of the sample belongs to the ten largest clones. Summary of the overall study and its limitations: According to the authors, the vaccine-induced T cell response in identical twins seemed to be partly convergent and partly specific to each individual.

The chain employs TRBV29-1 and TRBJ2-3, and TRBD1 may be the D gene, going by 5 matching bases. This sample comprised T cells from blood (PBMCs), unsorted or a sorted subset (not recorded which), obtained before or after yellow fever vaccination (not recorded which). The clonotype comes from a woman between 18 and 29 years old who received the yellow fever vaccine. Donor details come from another sample of the same person, matched by shared clones. The DNA sequence is given as TGCAGCGTTGTTCTAGGGGGCACAGATACGCAGTATTTT. Its amino acids are CSVVLGGTDTQYF.